Listed here is a single T cell receptor (beta chain). This sample was taken from a study of glioma-infiltrating T cells after dendritic cell vaccination. Sequencing used immunoSEQ multiplex PCR; TCRdb keeps in-frame clones, though not all of them. The table lists roughly 96,000 clones, about four fifths of them singletons. With 4 bases clipped from V and 2 bases from J, the junction kept 3 bases outside the gene matches. The germline V gene has CDR1 LNHDA and CDR2 SQIVND (reference sequence). The CDR3 loop spans 14 amino acids. The gene calls are TRBV19 and TRBJ1-1; 8 nucleotides align to TRBD1. The TCR was taken from a human donor with glioblastoma. The sequences come from blood, collected before dendritic cell vaccination. The CDR3 region is CASSTQGANTEAFF. CDR3 DNA sequence: TGTGCCAGTAGTACCCAGGGGGCCAACACTGAAGCTTTCTTT.